This is a list of T cell receptor beta chains from one sample in a study of blood T cell repertoires in COVID-19. Libraries were prepared by immunoSEQ multiplex PCR; TCRdb keeps only in-frame clonotypes and omits some of them. This table holds under 500,000 clones, about 90% found once. Sample: PBMCs or T cells enriched from blood (not recorded which). The receptors originated from a woman younger than 30 with acute COVID-19. The CDR3 runs from the conserved cysteine through the conserved F or W. D genes are given only for firm matches. Some rows have no size entry. The others give once, few or many, or a class for an expanded clone.

>TRBV6-2/TRBV6-3|-|TRBJ1-1|-
CASSTPPPEPTEAFF
TGTGCCAGCAGTACGCCTCCCCCGGAGCCCACTGAAGCTTTCTTT
>TRBV10-3|-|TRBJ1-3|TRBD1
CAIGQGQGPTGNTIYF
TGTGCCATCGGACAAGGACAGGGCCCAACTGGAAACACCATATATTTT
>TRBV2|-|TRBJ2-3|-
CASSEMGTPLTTDTQYF
TGTGCCAGCAGTGAAATGGGGACACCACTTACCACAGATACGCAGTATTTT
>TRBV6-6|-|TRBJ2-3|-
CAVGDTQYF
TGTGCCGTCGGGGATACGCAGTATTTT
>TRBV5-4|-|TRBJ1-1|TRBD1
CASRSGQANTEAFF
TGTGCCAGCAGGTCGGGACAGGCAAACACTGAAGCTTTCTTT
>TRBV28|once|TRBJ2-7|-
CASSTGSYEQYF
TGTGCCAGCAGTACAGGTTCCTACGAGCAGTACTTC
>TRBV28|-|TRBJ2-7|TRBD2
CASSFYTGTSGRGYEQYF
TGTGCCAGCAGTTTCTACACCGGGACTAGCGGGAGAGGTTACGAGCAGTACTTC
>TRBV2|-|TRBJ1-1|-
CASKGQGLNTEAFF
TGTGCCAGCAAAGGCCAGGGCCTGAACACTGAAGCTTTCTTT
>TRBV6-5|once|TRBJ1-1|-
CASKSPGMNTEAFF
TGTGCCAGCAAATCCCCAGGCATGAACACTGAAGCTTTCTTT
>TRBV4-1|-|TRBJ1-4|-
CASSQDGRKLFF
TGCGCCAGCAGCCAAGATGGGCGAAAACTGTTTTTT
>TRBV4-1|-|TRBJ1-2|-
CASSQEARQGYGYTF
TGCGCCAGCAGCCAAGAGGCGCGGCAGGGCTATGGCTACACCTTC
>TRBV4-3|-|TRBJ1-1|-
CASSQARGYSNTEAFF
TGCGCCAGCAGCCAAGCCAGGGGTTATAGTAACACTGAAGCTTTCTTT
>TRBV9|once|TRBJ1-5|TRBD1
CASSVGTVGNQPQHF
TGTGCCAGCAGCGTGGGGACAGTTGGCAATCAGCCCCAGCATTTT
>TRBV9|-|TRBJ1-2|TRBD1
CASSAPVETGSLLVGYTF
TGTGCCAGCAGCGCGCCAGTAGAGACAGGGTCCCTTTTGGTTGGCTACACCTTC
>TRBV18|-|TRBJ2-7|TRBD1
CASSLTGGDSEQYF
TGTGCCAGCTCGCTGACAGGGGGGGATTCCGAGCAGTACTTC
>TRBV19|-|TRBJ1-1|-
CASSLDGLMNTEAFF
TGTGCCAGTAGTCTTGACGGACTTATGAACACTGAAGCTTTCTTT
>TRBV7-9|once|TRBJ1-6|-
CASRLGGSPLHF
TGTGCCAGCCGCCTGGGGGGTTCACCCCTCCACTTT
>TRBV7-8|-|TRBJ2-7|-
CASSLTDGSSYEQYF
TGTGCCAGCAGCTTGACAGATGGCAGCTCCTACGAGCAGTACTTC